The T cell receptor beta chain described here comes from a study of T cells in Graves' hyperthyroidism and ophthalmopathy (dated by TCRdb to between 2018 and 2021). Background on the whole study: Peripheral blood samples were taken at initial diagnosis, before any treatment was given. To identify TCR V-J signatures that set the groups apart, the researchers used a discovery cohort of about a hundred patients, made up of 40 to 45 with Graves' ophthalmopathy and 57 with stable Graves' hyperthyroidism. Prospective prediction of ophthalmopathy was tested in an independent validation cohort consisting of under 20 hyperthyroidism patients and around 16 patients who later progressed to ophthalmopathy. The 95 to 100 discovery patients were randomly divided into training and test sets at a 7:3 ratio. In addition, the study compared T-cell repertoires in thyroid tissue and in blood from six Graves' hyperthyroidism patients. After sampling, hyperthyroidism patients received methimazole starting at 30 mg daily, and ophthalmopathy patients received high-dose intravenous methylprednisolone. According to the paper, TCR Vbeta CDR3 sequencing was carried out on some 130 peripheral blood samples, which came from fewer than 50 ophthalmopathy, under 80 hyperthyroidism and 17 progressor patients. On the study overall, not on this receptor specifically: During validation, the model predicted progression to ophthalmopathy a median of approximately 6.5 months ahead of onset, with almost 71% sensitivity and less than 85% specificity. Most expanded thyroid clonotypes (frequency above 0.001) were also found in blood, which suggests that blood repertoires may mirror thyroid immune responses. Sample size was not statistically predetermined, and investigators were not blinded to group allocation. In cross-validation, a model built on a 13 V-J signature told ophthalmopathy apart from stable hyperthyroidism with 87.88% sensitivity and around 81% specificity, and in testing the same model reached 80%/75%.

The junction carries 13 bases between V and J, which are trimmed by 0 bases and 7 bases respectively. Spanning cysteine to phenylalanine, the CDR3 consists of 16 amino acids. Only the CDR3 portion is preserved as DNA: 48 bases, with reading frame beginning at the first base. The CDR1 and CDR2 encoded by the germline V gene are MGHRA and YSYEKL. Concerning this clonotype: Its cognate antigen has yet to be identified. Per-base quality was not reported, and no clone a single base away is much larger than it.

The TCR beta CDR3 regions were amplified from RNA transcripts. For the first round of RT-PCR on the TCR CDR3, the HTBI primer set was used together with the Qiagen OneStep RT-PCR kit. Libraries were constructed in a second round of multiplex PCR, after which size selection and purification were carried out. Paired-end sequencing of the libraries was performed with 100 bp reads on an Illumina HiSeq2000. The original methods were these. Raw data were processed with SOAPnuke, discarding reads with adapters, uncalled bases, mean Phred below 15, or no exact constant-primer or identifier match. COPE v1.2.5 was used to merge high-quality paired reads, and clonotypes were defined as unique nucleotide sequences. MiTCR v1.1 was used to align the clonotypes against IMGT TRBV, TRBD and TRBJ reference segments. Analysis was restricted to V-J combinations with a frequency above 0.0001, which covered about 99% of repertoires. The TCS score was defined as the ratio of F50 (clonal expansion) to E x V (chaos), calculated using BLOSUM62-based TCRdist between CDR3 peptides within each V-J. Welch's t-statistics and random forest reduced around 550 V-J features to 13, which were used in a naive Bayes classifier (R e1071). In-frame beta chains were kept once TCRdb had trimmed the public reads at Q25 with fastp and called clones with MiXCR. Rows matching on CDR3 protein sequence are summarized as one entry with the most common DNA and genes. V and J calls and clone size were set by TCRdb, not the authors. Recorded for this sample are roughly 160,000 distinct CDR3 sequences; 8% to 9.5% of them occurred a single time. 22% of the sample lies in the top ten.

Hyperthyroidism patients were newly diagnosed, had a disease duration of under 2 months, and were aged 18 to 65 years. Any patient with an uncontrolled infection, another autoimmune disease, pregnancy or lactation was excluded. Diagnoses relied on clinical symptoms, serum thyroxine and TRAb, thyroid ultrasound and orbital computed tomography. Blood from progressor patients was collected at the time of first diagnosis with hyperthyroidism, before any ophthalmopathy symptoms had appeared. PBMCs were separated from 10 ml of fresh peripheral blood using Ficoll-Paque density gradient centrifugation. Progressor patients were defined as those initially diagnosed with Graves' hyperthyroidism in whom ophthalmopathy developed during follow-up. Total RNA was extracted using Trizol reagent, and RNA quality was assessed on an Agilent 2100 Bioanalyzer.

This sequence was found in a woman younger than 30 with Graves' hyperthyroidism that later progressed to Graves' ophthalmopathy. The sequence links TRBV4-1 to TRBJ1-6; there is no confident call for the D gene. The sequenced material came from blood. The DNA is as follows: TGCGCCAGCAGCCAAGAGAGCCGGCGGCGGAATTCACCCCTCCACTTT. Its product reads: CASSQESRRRNSPLHF.